The 5 T cell receptor beta chains given below trace back to one sample, sequenced in a study of cytomegalovirus exposure and HLA in healthy donors (dated by TCRdb to about 2017). Libraries were built with the immunoSEQ multiplex PCR assay. For the multiplex PCR, a mixture combining 60 forward primers for TCR Vbeta segments and 13 reverse primers for TCR Jbeta segments was used. This is the immuneACCESS table as TCRdb keeps it, with only in-frame sequences that have V and J called. A part of the clones is gone; compared with another copy, unresolved V genes explain less than half, and the rest is unexplained. This sample lists roughly 200,000 clones; over 65% were detected once. 2% to 2.5% of the sample is held by the ten biggest clonotypes. Sequenced input: PBMCs. The source of these receptors is a man between 60 and 75 years old in good health and CMV-seronegative.

V is TRBV4-2 and J is TRBJ2-5; 10 bases match TRBD1. CDR3 size: 16 residues. The V gene's germline CDR1 is LGHNA and CDR2 YNFKEQ. V shed 5 bases, J shed 2 bases, and the junction held 8 bases outside the gene matches. This CDR3 reads CASSNGPGQGQETQYF. CDR3 nucleotide sequence: TGTGCCAGCAGCAACGGCCCGGGACAGGGGCAAGAGACCCAGTACTTC.

The rearrangement uses TRBV7-3 and TRBJ2-3, with 11 bases lining up with TRBD2. Losses at the gene ends were 0 bases for V and 3 bases for J; bases not matched to a gene: 5. This CDR3 contains 17 residues. The germline V gene has CDR1 SGHTA and CDR2 FQGTGA. In DNA, the CDR3 is TGTGCCAGCAGCTTAACGGCTAGCGGGAGGCTGACAGATACGCAGTATTTT. This sequence encodes CASSLTASGRLTDTQYF.

V and J are TRBV10-1 and TRBJ2-3, with 8 bases aligning to TRBD2. V shed 2 bases, J shed 11 bases, and the junction held 3 bases outside the gene matches. This CDR3 comprises 12 residues. Germline V gene sequence: CDR1 WNHNN, CDR2 SYGVQD (reference sequence). CDR3 coding DNA: TGCGCCAGCAGTGAGGGCCTAGCGGGGCAGTATTTT. Translating it yields CASSEGLAGQYF.

Worth noting for this clone: An end of the junction differs from the germline gene, which may be a read error. The CDR3 spells CASSEAPQGGEVF. In DNA form, the CDR3 reads TGTGCCAGCAGTGAAGCGCCCCAGGGGGGCGAAGTCTTC. The J gene is TRBJ2-1, the V gene TRBV2; the D gene is possibly TRBD1 (7 bases). CDR1 SNHLY and CDR2 FYNNEI come from the germline V gene. The CDR3 spans 13 residues.

V is TRBV5-1 and J is TRBJ2-3; D possibly corresponds to TRBD2 (6 bases). This CDR3 region has 15 residues. The ends were cut back, 4 bases at V and 2 bases at J, with 14 bases in the middle. Germline assignment: CDR1 SGHRS and CDR2 YFSETQ. The CDR3 sequence: CASSLGRTTTDTQYF. DNA of the CDR3: TGCGCCAGCAGCCTGGGGAGGACGACCACAGATACGCAGTATTTT.